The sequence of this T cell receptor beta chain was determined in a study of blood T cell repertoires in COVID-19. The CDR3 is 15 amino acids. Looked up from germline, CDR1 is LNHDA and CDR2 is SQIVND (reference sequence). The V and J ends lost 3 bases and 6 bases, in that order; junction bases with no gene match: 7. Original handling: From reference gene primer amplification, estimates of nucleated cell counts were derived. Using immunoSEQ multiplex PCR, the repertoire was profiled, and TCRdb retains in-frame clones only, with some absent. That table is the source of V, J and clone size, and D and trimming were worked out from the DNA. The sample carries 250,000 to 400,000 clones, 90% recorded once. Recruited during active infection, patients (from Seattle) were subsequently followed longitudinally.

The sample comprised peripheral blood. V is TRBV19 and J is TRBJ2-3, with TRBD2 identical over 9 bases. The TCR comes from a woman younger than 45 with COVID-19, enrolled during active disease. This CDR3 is CASSILAGSLDTQYF. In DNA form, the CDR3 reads TGTGCCAGTAGTATTCTAGCGGGGTCTCTGGATACGCAGTATTTT.